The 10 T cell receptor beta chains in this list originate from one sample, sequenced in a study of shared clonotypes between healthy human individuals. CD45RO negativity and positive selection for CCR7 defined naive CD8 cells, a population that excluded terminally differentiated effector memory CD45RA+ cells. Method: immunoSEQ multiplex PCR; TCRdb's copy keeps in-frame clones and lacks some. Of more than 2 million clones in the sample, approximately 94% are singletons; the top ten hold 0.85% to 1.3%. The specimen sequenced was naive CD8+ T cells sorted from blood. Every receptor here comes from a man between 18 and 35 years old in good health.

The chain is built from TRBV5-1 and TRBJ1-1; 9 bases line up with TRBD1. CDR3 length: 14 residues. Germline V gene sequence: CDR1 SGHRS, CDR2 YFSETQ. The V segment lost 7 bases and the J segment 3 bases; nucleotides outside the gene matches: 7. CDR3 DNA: TGCGCCAGCGGACCGGGGACAGGGTACACTGAAGCTTTCTTT. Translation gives CASGPGTGYTEAFF.

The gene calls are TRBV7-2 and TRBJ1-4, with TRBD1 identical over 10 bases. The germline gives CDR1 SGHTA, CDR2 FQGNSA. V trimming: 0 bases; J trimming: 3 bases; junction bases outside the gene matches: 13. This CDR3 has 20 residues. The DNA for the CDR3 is TGTGCCAGCAGCTTAGCGGGACAGGGGTTAGCACAACTGGCTAATGAAAAACTGTTTTTT. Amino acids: CASSLAGQGLAQLANEKLFF.

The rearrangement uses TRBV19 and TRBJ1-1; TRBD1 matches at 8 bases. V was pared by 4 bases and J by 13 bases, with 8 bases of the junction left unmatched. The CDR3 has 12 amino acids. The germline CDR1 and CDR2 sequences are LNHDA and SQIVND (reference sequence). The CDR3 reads CASSTLGQAVFF. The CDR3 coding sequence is TGTGCCAGTAGTACCCTGGGACAGGCGGTTTTCTTT.

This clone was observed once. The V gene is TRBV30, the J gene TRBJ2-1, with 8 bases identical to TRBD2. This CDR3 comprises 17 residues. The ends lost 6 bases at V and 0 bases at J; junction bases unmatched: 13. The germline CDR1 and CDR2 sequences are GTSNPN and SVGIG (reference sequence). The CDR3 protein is CACISGLSGSSYNEQFF. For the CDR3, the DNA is TGTGCCTGCATCTCCGGTCTGAGCGGGAGCTCCTACAATGAGCAGTTCTTC.

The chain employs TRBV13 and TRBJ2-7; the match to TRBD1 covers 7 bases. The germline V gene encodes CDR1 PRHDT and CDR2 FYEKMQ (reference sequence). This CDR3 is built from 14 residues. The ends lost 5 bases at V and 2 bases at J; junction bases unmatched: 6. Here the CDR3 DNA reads TGTGCCAGCAGCACCAGGGACAGTACCTACGAGCAGTACTTC. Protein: CASSTRDSTYEQYF.

CDR3 coding DNA: TGTGCCAGCAGGAACGACAGGGGTCTTAAAGAGACCCAGTACTTC. This encodes CASRNDRGLKETQYF. V usage is TRBV28 and J usage is TRBJ2-5; 8 bases are a match to TRBD1. Trimming removed 6 bases from V and 3 bases from J; junction bases left unmatched: 9. The CDR3 has 15 residues. Looked up from germline, CDR1 is MDHEN and CDR2 is SYDVKM.

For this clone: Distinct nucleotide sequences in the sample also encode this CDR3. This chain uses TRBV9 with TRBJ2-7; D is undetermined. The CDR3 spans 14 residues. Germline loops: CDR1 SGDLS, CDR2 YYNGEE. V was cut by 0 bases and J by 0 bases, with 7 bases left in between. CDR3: CASSVAAGSYEQYF. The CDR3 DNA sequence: TGTGCCAGCAGCGTAGCGGCAGGCTCCTACGAGCAGTACTTC.

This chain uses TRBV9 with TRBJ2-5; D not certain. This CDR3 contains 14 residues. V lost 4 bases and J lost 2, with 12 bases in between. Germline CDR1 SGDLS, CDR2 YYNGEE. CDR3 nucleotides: TGTGCCAGCAGCTCGACTTCGACACAAGAGACCCAGTACTTC. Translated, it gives CASSSTSTQETQYF.

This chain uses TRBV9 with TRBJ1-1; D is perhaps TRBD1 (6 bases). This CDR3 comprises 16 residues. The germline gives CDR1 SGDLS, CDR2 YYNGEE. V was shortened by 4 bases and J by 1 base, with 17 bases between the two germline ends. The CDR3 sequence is CASSLNRDKGNTEAFF. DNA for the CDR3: TGTGCCAGCAGCTTGAACCGGGACAAGGGGAACACTGAAGCTTTCTTT.

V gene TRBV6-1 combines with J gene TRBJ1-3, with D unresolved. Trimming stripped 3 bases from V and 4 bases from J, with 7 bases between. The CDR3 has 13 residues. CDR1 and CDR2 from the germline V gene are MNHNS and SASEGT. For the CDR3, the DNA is TGTGCCAGCAGTGAGTCCCTGGGAAACACCATATATTTT. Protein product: CASSESLGNTIYF.